Listed below are T cell receptor beta chains from one sample, sequenced in a study of T cell responses to AZD1222 COVID-19 vaccine. Clones were sequenced by immunoSEQ multiplex PCR, and TCRdb holds only the in-frame ones, with some missing. The repertoire includes 90,000 to 120,000 clones, 70% to 90% of them detected once, and 5.5% to 8.5% sits in the top ten. This specimen was peripheral blood, taken on day 0 of AZD1222 vaccination. The receptors shown here come from an adult in good health. The CDR3 runs from the conserved cysteine through the conserved F or W. D genes are given only for firm matches. The size entry is marked missing in some rows and otherwise reads once, few, many or a size class.

CDR3aa	CDR3nt	len	d_gene	v_gene	j_gene	abundance
CASSLAGGPGELFF	TGTGCCAGCAGCCTAGCGGGAGGGCCCGGGGAGCTGTTTTTT	14	TRBD2	TRBV7-2	TRBJ2-2	-
CASSVGTGALVADSQNEQFF	TGTGCCAGCAGCGTAGGGACAGGGGCTCTAGTAGCGGACAGCCAAAATGAGCAGTTCTTC	20	TRBD1	TRBV9	TRBJ2-1	-
CASSQGNYGYTF	TGCGCCAGCAGCCAAGGGAACTATGGCTACACCTTC	12	-	TRBV4-3	TRBJ1-2	-
CASSYSGEGNRDEQFF	TGTGCCAGCAGCTACTCGGGGGAGGGTAATAGGGATGAGCAGTTCTTC	16	TRBD2	TRBV6-2/TRBV6-3	TRBJ2-1	once
CASTQTSGSYQETQYF	TGTGCCAGTACCCAAACTAGCGGGAGTTACCAAGAGACCCAGTACTTC	16	TRBD2	TRBV19	TRBJ2-5	-
CTSSHDNDNQPQHF	TGCACCAGCAGCCACGACAATGACAATCAGCCCCAGCATTTT	14	-	TRBV1	TRBJ1-5	-
CASSSAGGYEQYF	TGTGCCAGCAGTTCCGCGGGGGGATACGAGCAGTACTTC	13	TRBD2	TRBV27	TRBJ2-7	-
CAWTQRGISYGYTF	TGTGCCTGGACTCAGAGGGGAATAAGTTATGGCTACACCTTC	14	-	TRBV30	TRBJ1-2	once
CASSPSSTGTGYFRPVYEQFF	TGTGCCAGCAGTCCCTCCTCCACCGGGACAGGGTATTTTCGTCCAGTCTATGAGCAGTTCTTC	21	TRBD1	TRBV28	TRBJ2-1	-
CASSQGWTGGPEPQHF	TGTGCCAGCAGCCAAGGCTGGACGGGGGGACCTGAGCCCCAGCATTTT	16	-	TRBV3-1/TRBV3-2	TRBJ1-5	once
CASSIAWDSYQPQHF	TGTGCCAGTAGTATTGCTTGGGACAGCTATCAGCCCCAGCATTTT	15	TRBD1	TRBV19	TRBJ1-5	-
CASSLTNGLNTEAFF	TGTGCCAGCAGCTTAACGAACGGACTGAACACTGAAGCTTTCTTT	15	-	TRBV7-3	TRBJ1-1	once
CASSPQGDLAEQYF	TGTGCCAGCAGCCCCCAGGGTGATCTTGCCGAGCAGTACTTC	14	-	TRBV6-6	TRBJ2-7	-
CASSHTPRLAGGSYNEQFF	TGTGCCAGCAGCCACACACCCCGACTAGCGGGAGGATCCTACAATGAGCAGTTCTTC	19	TRBD2	TRBV16	TRBJ2-1	-
CASSRMTATNEKLFF	TGTGCCAGCAGTAGGATGACAGCAACTAATGAAAAACTGTTTTTT	15	-	TRBV6-5	TRBJ1-4	-
CASSPNTGNTEAFF	TGTGCCAGCTCACCTAATACAGGGAACACTGAAGCTTTCTTT	14	-	TRBV18	TRBJ1-1	-
CASSSNTIRDSPLHF	TGCGCCAGCAGCTCCAATACAATTCGTGATTCACCCCTCCACTTT	15	-	TRBV5-1	TRBJ1-6	-
CASSLAGQRDRDAFF	TGTGCCAGCAGCTTAGCGGGACAGCGAGATAGGGATGCTTTCTTT	15	TRBD1	TRBV11-1	TRBJ1-1	-
CASSHRDRNQPQHF	TGCGCCAGCAGTCATCGCGACAGAAATCAGCCCCAGCATTTT	14	-	TRBV23-1	TRBJ1-5	-
CASTTGATKIMNTEAFF	TGTGCCTCCACAACAGGGGCGACAAAGATAATGAACACTGAAGCTTTCTTT	17	TRBD1	TRBV10-3	TRBJ1-1	-
CASSPPGQGGEGYTF	TGTGCCAGCTCACCACCGGGACAGGGAGGTGAGGGCTACACCTTC	15	TRBD1	TRBV18	TRBJ1-2	-
CASSDPRTAKPYEQYF	TGTGCCAGTAGTGATCCCCGGACAGCGAAACCCTACGAGCAGTACTTC	16	-	TRBV19	TRBJ2-7	-
CATSRGRNEQFF	TGTGCCACCTCCCGGGGCCGAAATGAGCAGTTCTTC	12	-	TRBV2	TRBJ2-1	-
CASSLAPGTGQPQHF	TGTGCCAGCAGCTTAGCTCCCGGGACAGGGCAGCCCCAGCATTTT	15	TRBD1	TRBV7-9	TRBJ1-5	-
CASSPRLATSYNEQFF	TGTGCCAGCTCACCCCGACTAGCGACTTCCTACAATGAGCAGTTCTTC	16	TRBD2	TRBV18	TRBJ2-1	-
CASSLVTNTEAFF	TGTGCCAGCAGCCTCGTCACGAACACTGAAGCTTTCTTT	13	-	TRBV3-1/TRBV3-2	TRBJ1-1	-
CASSLTPPGAGNTEAFF	TGTGCCAGCAGCTTAACCCCCCCCGGGGCGGGGAACACTGAAGCTTTCTTT	17	-	TRBV7-3	TRBJ1-1	-
CASSAGWGTDTQYF	TGTGCCAGCAGCGCGGGCTGGGGCACAGATACGCAGTATTTT	14	-	TRBV3-1/TRBV3-2	TRBJ2-3	-
CASSQPQGAYEQFF	TGTGCCAGCAGCCAACCACAGGGTGCCTATGAGCAGTTCTTC	14	-	TRBV3-1/TRBV3-2	TRBJ2-1	once
CASSQEGTGGVLYGYTF	TGTGCCAGCAGCCAAGAGGGGACAGGGGGAGTCCTCTATGGCTACACCTTC	17	TRBD1	TRBV3-1/TRBV3-2	TRBJ1-2	-
CASSIRMADTQYF	TGTGCCAGTAGTATCCGGATGGCAGATACGCAGTATTTT	13	-	TRBV19	TRBJ2-3	-